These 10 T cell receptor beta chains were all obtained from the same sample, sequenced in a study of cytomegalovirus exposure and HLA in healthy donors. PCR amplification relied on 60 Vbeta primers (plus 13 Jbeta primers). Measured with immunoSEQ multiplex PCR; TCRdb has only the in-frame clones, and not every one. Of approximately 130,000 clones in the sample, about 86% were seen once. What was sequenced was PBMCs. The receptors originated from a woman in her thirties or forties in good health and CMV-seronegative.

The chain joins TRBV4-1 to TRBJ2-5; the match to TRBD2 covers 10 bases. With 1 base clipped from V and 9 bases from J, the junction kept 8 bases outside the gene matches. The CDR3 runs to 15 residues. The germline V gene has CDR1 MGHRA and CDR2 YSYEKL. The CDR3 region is CASSQVAGGNRAQYF. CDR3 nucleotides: TGCGCCAGCAGCCAAGTAGCGGGGGGCAACCGGGCCCAGTACTTC.

In nucleotides, the CDR3 is TGTGCCAGCAGTTTAGGACTTATTAATGAAAAACTGTTTTTT. It encodes CASSLGLINEKLFF. The chain employs TRBV28 and TRBJ1-4; D not resolved. The V end was cut by 2 bases, the J end by 4 bases, with 8 bases between. CDR3 length: 14 amino acids. Germline V gives CDR1 MDHEN, CDR2 SYDVKM.

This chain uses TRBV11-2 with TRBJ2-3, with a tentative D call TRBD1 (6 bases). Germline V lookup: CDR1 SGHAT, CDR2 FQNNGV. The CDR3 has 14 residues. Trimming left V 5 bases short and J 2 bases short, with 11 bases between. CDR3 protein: CASSPGQSTDTQYF. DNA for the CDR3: TGTGCCAGCAGCCCAGGACAGTCCACAGATACGCAGTATTTT. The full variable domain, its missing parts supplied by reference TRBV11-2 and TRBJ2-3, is EAGVAQSPRYKIIEKRQSVAFWCNPISGHATLYWYQQILGQGPKLLIQFQNNGVVDDSQLPKDRFSAERLKGVDSTLKIQPAKLEDSAVYLCASSPGQSTDTQYFGPGTRLTVL.

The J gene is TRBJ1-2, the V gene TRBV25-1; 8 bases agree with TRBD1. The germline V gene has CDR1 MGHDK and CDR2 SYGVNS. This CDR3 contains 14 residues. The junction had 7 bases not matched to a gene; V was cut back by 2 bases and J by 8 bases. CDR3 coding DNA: TGTGCCAGCAGTGAAAAGGACAGGGTGAACGGCTACACCTTC. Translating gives CASSEKDRVNGYTF.

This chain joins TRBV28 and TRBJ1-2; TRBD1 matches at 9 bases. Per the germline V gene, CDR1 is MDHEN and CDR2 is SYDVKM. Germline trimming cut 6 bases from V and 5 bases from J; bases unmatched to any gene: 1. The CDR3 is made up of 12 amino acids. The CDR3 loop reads CASRDRGYGYTF. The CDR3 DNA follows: TGTGCCAGCAGGGACAGGGGATATGGCTACACCTTC.

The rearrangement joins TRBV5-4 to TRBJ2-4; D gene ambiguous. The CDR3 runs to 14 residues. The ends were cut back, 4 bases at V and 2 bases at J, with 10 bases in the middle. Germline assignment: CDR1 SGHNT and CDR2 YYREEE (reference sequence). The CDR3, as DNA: TGTGCCAGCAGCCTCCGTAGTTCCAAAAACATTCAGTACTTC. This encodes CASSLRSSKNIQYF.

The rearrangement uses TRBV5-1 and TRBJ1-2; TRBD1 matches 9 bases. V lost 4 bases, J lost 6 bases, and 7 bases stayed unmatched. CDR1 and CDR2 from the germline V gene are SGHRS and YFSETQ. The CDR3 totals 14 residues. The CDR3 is CASSAGTGLDGYTF. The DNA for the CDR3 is TGCGCCAGCAGCGCCGGGACAGGGCTCGATGGCTACACCTTC.

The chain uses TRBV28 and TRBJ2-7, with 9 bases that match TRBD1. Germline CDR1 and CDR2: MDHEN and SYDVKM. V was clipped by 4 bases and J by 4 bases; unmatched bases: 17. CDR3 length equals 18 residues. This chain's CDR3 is CASSSPSHPDRGLYEQYF. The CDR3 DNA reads TGTGCCAGCAGTTCCCCCTCCCACCCGGACAGGGGTCTTTACGAGCAGTACTTC.

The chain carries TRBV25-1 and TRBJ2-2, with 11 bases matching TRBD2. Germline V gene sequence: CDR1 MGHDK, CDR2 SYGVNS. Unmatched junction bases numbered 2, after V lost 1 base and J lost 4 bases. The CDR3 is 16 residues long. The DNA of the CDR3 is TGTGCCAGCAGTGAATTAGCGGGAGGGCCCACCGGGGAGCTGTTTTTT. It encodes CASSELAGGPTGELFF.

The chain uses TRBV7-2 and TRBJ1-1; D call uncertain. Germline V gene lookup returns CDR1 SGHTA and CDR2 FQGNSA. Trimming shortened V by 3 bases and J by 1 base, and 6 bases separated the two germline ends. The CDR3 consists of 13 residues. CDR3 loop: CASSLMANTEAFF. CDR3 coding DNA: TGTGCCAGCAGCTTGATGGCGAACACTGAAGCTTTCTTT.